This T cell receptor beta chain was recovered during a study of beta chain features in type 1 diabetes. Across the whole study: Healthy donors and patients showed comparable age, gender and cell yields. Study outcomes and limitations: Sampled from patients, naive, central memory and Treg TCRB repertoires appeared more similar than those sampled from healthy donors. A possible short-template PCR bias applies equally to patients and controls.

Looked up from germline, CDR1 is MRHNA and CDR2 is SNTAGT. The V and J ends lost 5 bases and 0 bases, in that order; junction bases with no gene match: 6. The CDR3 consists of 17 residues. This clone was found a few times. The antigen is unknown. Every isolated RNA sample was fully reverse transcribed, so sequencing captured expressed TCRB transcripts. Sequencing used immunoSEQ multiplex PCR; TCRdb keeps in-frame clones, though not all of them. Here the sample spans 250,000 to 350,000 clones, roughly 11% being singletons. This chain uses TRBV6-4 with TRBJ2-2, with 10 bases fitting TRBD2. This TCR was recovered from a woman younger than 45 in good health. Material for sequencing was naive CD4+ T cells from blood. The CDR3 sequence: CASSHSSGRANTGELFF. DNA for the CDR3: TGTGCCAGCAGTCATTCCAGCGGGAGGGCGAACACCGGGGAGCTGTTTTTT.